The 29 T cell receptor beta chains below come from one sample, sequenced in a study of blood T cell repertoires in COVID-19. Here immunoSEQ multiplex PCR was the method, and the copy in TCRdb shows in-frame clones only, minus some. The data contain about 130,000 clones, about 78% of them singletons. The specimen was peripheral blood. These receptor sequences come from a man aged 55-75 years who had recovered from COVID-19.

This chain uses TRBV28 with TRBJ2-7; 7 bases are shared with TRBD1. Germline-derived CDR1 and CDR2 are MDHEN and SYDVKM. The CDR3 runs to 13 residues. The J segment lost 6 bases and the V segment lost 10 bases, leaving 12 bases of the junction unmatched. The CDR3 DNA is TGTGCCACGACTTCGACAGGGAATGGCGAGCAGTACTTC. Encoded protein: CATTSTGNGEQYF.

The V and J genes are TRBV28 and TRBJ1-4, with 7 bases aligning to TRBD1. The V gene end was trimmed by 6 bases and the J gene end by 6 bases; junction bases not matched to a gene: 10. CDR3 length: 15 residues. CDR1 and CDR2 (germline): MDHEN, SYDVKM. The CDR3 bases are TGTGCCAGCAGGCACCCGACAGGGTCTTATGAAAAACTGTTTTTT. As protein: CASRHPTGSYEKLFF.

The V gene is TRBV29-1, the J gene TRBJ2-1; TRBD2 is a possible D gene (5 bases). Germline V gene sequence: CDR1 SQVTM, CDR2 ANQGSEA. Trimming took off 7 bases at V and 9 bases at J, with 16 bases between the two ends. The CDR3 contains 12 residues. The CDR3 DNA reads TGCAGCGGAGACGGCCCCGGAGGTGAGCAGTTCTTC. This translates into CSGDGPGGEQFF.

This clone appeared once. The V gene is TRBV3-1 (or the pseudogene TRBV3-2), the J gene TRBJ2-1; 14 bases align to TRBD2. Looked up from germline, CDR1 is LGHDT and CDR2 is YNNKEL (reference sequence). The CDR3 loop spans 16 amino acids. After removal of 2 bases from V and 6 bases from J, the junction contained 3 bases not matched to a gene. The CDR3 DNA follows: TGTGCCAGCAGCCAACCCGGACTAGCGGGAGGCAATGAGCAGTTCTTC. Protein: CASSQPGLAGGNEQFF.

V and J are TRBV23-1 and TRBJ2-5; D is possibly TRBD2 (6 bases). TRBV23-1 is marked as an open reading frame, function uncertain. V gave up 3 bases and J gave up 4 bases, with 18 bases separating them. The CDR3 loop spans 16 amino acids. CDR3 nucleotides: TGCGCCAGCAGTCAGTCGACTAGATTCTGCCCAGAGACCCAGTACTTC. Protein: CASSQSTRFCPETQYF.

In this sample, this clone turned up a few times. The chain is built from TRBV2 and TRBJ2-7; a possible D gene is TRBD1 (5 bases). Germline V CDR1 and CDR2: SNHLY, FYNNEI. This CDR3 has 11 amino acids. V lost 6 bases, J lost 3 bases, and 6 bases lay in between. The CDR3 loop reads CASRDNYEQYF. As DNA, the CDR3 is TGTGCCAGCAGGGACAACTACGAGCAGTACTTC.

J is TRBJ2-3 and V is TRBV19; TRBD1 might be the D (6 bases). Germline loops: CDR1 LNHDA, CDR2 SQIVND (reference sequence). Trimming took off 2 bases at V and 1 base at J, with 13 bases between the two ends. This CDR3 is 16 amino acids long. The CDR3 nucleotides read TGTGCCAGTAGTATAACTGCCGCAGGGGGCACAGATACGCAGTATTTT. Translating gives CASSITAAGGTDTQYF.

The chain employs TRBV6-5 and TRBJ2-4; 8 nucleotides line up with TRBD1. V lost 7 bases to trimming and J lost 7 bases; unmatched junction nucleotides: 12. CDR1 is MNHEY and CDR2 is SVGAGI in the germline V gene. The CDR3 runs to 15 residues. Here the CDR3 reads CASTHRRTGKNIQYF. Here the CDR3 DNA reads TGTGCCAGCACCCATCGAAGGACAGGGAAGAACATTCAGTACTTC.

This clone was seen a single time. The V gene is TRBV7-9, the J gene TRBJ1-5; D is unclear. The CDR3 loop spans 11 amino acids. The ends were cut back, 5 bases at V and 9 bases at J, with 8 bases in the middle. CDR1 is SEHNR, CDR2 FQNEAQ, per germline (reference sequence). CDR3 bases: TGTGCCAGCAGCCCCACGGGGCCCCAGCATTTT. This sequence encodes CASSPTGPQHF.

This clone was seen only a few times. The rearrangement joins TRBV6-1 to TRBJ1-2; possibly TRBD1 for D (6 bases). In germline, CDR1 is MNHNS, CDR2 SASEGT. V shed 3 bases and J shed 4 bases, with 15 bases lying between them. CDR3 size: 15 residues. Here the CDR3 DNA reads TGTGCCAGCAGTGACCCCCAGGGGTCTGGCTATGGCTACACCTTC. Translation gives CASSDPQGSGYGYTF.

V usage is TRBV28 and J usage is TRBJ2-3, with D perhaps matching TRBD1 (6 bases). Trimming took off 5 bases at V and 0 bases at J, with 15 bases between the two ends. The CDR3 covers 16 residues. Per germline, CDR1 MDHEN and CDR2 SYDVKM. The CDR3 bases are TGTGCCAGCAGTCCCAAGGGACATTCTAGCACAGATACGCAGTATTTT. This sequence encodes CASSPKGHSSTDTQYF.

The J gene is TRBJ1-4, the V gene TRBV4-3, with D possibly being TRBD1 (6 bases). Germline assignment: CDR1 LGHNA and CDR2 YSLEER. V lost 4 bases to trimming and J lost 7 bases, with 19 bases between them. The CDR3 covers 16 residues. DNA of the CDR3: TGCGCCAGCAGCCCCGGGGGGCACAGGGAGGGTGAAAAACTGTTTTTT. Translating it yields CASSPGGHREGEKLFF.

CDR3 residues: CASSLAKGNSYEQYF. The CDR3 DNA reads TGCGCCAGCAGCTTGGCCAAGGGGAACTCCTACGAGCAGTACTTC. This chain connects TRBV5-1 to TRBJ2-7; D may be TRBD1 (5 bases). V dropped 0 bases and J dropped 0 bases, with 10 bases sitting between them. The CDR3 length is 15 residues. Germline V CDR1 and CDR2: SGHRS, YFSETQ.

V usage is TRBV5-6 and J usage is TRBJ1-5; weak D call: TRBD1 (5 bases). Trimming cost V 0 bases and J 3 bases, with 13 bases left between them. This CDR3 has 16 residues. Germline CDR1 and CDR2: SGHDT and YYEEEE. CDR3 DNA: TGTGCCAGCAGCTTGGATGGAGGGGCCTACAATCAGCCCCAGCATTTT. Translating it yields CASSLDGGAYNQPQHF.

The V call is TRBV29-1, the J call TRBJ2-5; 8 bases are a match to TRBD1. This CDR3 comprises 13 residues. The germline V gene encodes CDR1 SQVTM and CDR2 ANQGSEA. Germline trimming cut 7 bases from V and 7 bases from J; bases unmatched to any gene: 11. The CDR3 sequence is CSGTETGVGTQYF. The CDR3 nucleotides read TGCAGCGGTACTGAGACAGGGGTTGGGACCCAGTACTTC.

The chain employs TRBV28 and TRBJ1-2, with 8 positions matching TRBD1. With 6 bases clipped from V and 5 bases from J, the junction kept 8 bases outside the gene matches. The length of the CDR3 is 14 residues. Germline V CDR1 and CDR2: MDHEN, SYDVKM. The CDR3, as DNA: TGTGCCAGCAGGTCAACAGGGGGAGGTTATGGCTACACCTTC. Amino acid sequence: CASRSTGGGYGYTF.

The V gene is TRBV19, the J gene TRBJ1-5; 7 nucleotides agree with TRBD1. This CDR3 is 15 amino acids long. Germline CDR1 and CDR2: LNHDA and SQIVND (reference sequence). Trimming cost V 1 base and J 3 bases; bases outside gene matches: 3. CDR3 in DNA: TGTGCCAGTAGTATAGGAACAGGGGACAATCAGCCCCAGCATTTT. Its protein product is CASSIGTGDNQPQHF.

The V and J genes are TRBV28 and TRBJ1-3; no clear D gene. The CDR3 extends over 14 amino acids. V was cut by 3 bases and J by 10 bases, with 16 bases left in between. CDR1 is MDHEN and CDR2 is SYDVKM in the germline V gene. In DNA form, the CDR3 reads TGTGCCAGCAGTTTTGGCCAGTCCCTCGGGACCATATATTTT. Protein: CASSFGQSLGTIYF.

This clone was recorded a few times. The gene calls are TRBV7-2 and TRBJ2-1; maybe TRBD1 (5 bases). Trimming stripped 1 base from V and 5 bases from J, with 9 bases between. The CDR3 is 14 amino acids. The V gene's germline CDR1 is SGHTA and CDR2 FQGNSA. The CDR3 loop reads CASSLVPRDNEQFF. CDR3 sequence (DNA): TGTGCCAGCAGCTTAGTCCCCAGGGACAATGAGCAGTTCTTC.

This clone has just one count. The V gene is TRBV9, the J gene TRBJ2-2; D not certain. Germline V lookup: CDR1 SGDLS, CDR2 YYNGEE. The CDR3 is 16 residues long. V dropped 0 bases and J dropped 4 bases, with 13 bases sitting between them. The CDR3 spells CASSVGGGQSTGELFF. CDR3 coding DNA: TGTGCCAGCAGCGTAGGTGGTGGCCAAAGCACCGGGGAGCTGTTTTTT.

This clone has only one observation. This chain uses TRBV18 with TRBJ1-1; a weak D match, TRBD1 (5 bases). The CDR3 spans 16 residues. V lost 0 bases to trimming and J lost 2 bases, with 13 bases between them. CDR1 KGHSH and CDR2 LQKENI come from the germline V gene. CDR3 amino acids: CASSPPVGGRNTEAFF. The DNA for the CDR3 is TGTGCCAGCTCACCACCGGTTGGGGGGAGAAACACTGAAGCTTTCTTT.

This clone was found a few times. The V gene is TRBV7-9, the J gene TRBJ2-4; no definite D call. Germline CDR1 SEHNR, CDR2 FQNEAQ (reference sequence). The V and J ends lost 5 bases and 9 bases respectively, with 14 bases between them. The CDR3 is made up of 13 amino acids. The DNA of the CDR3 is TGTGCCAGCAGCCCCGGCGGAGTTGGCATTCAGTACTTC. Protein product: CASSPGGVGIQYF.

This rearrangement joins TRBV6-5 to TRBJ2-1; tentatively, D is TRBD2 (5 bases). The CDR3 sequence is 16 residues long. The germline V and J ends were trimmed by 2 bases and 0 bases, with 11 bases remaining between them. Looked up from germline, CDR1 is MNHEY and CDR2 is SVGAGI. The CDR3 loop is CASSYTSGGSYNEQFF. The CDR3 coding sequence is TGTGCCAGCAGTTACACCAGCGGCGGCTCCTACAATGAGCAGTTCTTC.

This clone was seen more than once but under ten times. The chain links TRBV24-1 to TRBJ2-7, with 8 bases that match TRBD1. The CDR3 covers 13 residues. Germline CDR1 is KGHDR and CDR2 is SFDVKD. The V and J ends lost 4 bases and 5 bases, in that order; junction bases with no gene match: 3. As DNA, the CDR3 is TGTGCCACCAGTGACCAGACAGGGGACGAGCAGTACTTC. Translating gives CATSDQTGDEQYF.

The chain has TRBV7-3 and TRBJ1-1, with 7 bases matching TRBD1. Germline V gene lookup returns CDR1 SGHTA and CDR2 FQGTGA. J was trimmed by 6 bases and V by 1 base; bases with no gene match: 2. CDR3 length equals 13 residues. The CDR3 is CASSLIGGPEAFF. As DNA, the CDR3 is TGTGCCAGCAGCTTAATAGGGGGCCCTGAAGCTTTCTTT.

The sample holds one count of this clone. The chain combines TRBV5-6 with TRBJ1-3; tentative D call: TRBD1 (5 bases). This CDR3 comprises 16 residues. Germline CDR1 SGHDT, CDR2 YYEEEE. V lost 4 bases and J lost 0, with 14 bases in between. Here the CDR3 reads CASSGDSRSSGNTIYF. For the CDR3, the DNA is TGTGCCAGCAGCGGCGACAGCCGTTCCTCTGGAAACACCATATATTTT.

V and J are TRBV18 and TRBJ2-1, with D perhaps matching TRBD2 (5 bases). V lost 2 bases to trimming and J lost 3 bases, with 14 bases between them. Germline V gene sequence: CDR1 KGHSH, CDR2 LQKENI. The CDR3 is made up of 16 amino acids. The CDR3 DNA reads TGTGCCAGCTCACCAATCGGAGAGCGGTTCTACAATGAGCAGTTCTTC. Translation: CASSPIGERFYNEQFF.

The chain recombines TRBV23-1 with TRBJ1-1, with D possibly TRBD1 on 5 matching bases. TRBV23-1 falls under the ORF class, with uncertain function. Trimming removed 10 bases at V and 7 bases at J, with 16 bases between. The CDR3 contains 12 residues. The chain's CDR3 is CATPGGESEAFF. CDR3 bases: TGCGCCACCCCCGGGGGGGAAAGTGAAGCTTTCTTT.

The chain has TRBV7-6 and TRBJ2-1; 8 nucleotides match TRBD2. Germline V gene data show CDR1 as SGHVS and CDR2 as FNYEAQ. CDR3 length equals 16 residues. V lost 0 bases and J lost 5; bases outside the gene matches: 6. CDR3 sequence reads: CASSLARVAGNNEQFF. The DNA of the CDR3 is TGTGCCAGCAGCTTAGCGAGGGTAGCGGGAAACAATGAGCAGTTCTTC.